The 32 T cell receptor beta chains reported below all come from one sample, sequenced in a study of T cell changes during pregnancy in multiple sclerosis. Sequencing used immunoSEQ multiplex PCR; TCRdb keeps in-frame clones, though not all of them. The sample consists of 40,000 or so clones, 85% to 95% of them appearing once. Material: CD8+ T cells from peripheral blood mononuclear cells, obtained in the third trimester of pregnancy. These receptors all stem from a female donor with multiple sclerosis, enrolled in a pregnancy study.

This chain joins TRBV7-9 and TRBJ2-3, with D unresolved. Deletions cut 3 bases from V and 3 bases from J, with 7 bases between. Germline V lookup: CDR1 SEHNR, CDR2 FQNEAQ (reference sequence). This CDR3 is built from 13 residues. The CDR3 DNA sequence: TGTGCCAGCAGCTTCCCCGTTACAGATACGCAGTATTTT. It translates to CASSFPVTDTQYF.

This clone was detected only once. The chain joins TRBV11-1 to TRBJ2-7; 7 bases align to TRBD1. Germline V CDR1 and CDR2: SGHAT, FQDESV (reference sequence). With V trimmed by 2 bases and J by 3 bases, 7 bases remained unmatched. The CDR3 runs 15 residues. This CDR3 reads CASSLSGTALYEQYF. The CDR3 DNA follows: TGTGCCAGCAGCTTATCCGGGACAGCACTCTACGAGCAGTACTTC.

This chain uses TRBV4-2 with TRBJ2-1; TRBD2 matches at 9 bases. CDR1 is LGHNA and CDR2 is YNFKEQ in the germline V gene. This CDR3 spans 17 amino acids. The V gene end was trimmed by 2 bases and the J gene end by 8 bases; junction bases not matched to a gene: 13. This CDR3 reads CASSQITARGGLDEQFF. CDR3 in DNA: TGTGCCAGCAGCCAAATAACCGCGCGGGGGGGCCTAGATGAGCAGTTCTTC.

The table lists this clone with a count of one. This chain uses TRBV29-1 with TRBJ2-2, with TRBD1 as a possible D gene (6 bases). The CDR3 spans 13 residues. Trimming took 6 bases from V and 6 from J, leaving 14 bases between them. Per germline, CDR1 SQVTM and CDR2 ANQGSEA. Here the CDR3 reads CSVYKQGPGELFF. CDR3 in DNA: TGCAGCGTGTATAAACAGGGCCCCGGGGAGCTGTTTTTT.

This clone showed up just a few times. CDR3 bases: TGTGCCAGCAGTGAAGCGTCAGGACAGCCAGCCTATGGCTACACCTTC. Protein: CASSEASGQPAYGYTF. V and J are TRBV6-1 and TRBJ1-2; tentative D call: TRBD1 (6 bases). The germline CDR1 and CDR2 sequences are MNHNS and SASEGT. The ends were cut back, 0 bases at V and 4 bases at J, with 15 bases in the middle. The CDR3 contains 16 residues.

This chain uses TRBV5-1 with TRBJ2-3; 8 bases agree with TRBD2. Trimming at V came to 0 bases and at J to 6 bases, leaving 9 bases not matched to a gene. Germline V CDR1 and CDR2: SGHRS, YFSETQ. The CDR3 runs 16 residues. The CDR3 reads CASSLVPGGARDTQYF. The DNA of the CDR3 is TGCGCCAGCAGCTTGGTGCCCGGGGGGGCACGTGATACGCAGTATTTT.

V is TRBV19 and J is TRBJ2-1; TRBD1 aligns across 7 bases. V gave up 5 bases and J gave up 5 bases; unmatched junction bases: 0. This CDR3 spans 12 amino acids. Germline CDR1 is LNHDA and CDR2 is SQIVND (reference sequence). The DNA for the CDR3 is TGTGCCAGTAGTCAGGGGGACAATGAGCAGTTCTTC. This gives the protein CASSQGDNEQFF. Combining the CDR3 with reference TRBV19 and TRBJ2-1 gives the whole variable domain DGGITQSPKYLFRKEGQNVTLSCEQNLNHDAMYWYRQDPGQGLRLIYYSQIVNDFQKGDIAEGYSVSREKKESFPLTVTSAQKNPTAFYLCASSQGDNEQFFGPGTRLTVL.

The chain couples TRBV19 to TRBJ2-1; D possibly corresponds to TRBD2 (6 bases). The CDR3 runs to 16 residues. Germline values: CDR1 LNHDA, CDR2 SQIVND (reference sequence). Trimming removed 3 bases at V and 0 bases at J, with 12 bases between. DNA for the CDR3: TGTGCCAGTAGTATGGAGGGCTTTAGCTCCTACAATGAGCAGTTCTTC. Translating it yields CASSMEGFSSYNEQFF.

The V gene is TRBV7-2, the J gene TRBJ2-1; 15 nucleotides match TRBD2. The ends lost 5 bases at V and 4 bases at J; junction bases unmatched: 6. CDR1 and CDR2 from the germline V gene are SGHTA and FQGNSA. The CDR3 length is 17 residues. CDR3 sequence (DNA): TGTGCCAGCAGCCGAGGACTAGCGGGGGGGCTTTACAATGAGCAGTTCTTC. It specifies CASSRGLAGGLYNEQFF.

The gene calls are TRBV9 and TRBJ2-2; possibly TRBD1 for D (5 bases). Germline V gene lookup returns CDR1 SGDLS and CDR2 YYNGEE. The CDR3 has 15 residues. The V gene lost 0 bases and the J gene lost 3 bases, with 9 bases spanning the gap. The CDR3 loop reads CASSVEVTDTGELFF. CDR3 nucleotides: TGTGCCAGCAGCGTAGAGGTGACAGACACCGGGGAGCTGTTTTTT.

This clone occurred once. The chain links TRBV9 to TRBJ2-1, with 9 bases aligning to TRBD2. The V gene end was trimmed by 3 bases and the J gene end by 6 bases; junction bases not matched to a gene: 7. The CDR3 is made up of 15 amino acids. Germline CDR1 SGDLS, CDR2 YYNGEE. CDR3 nucleotides: TGTGCCAGCAGCGGTGGTAGCGGGGGCCTCAATGAGCAGTTCTTC. As protein: CASSGGSGGLNEQFF.

V usage is TRBV5-6 and J usage is TRBJ2-1, with D possibly matching TRBD1 (5 bases). CDR3 size: 14 residues. The V and J ends lost 0 bases and 2 bases respectively, with 6 bases between them. Germline V CDR1 and CDR2: SGHDT, YYEEEE. The CDR3 DNA sequence: TGTGCCAGCAGCTTGGTAGGGGCCTACAATGAGCAGTTCTTC. It codes for CASSLVGAYNEQFF.

The chain uses TRBV6-4 and TRBJ2-6, with TRBD1 identical over 7 bases. V dropped 3 bases and J dropped 2; count of bases not matched to a gene: 4. The CDR3 contains 16 residues. The germline CDR1 and CDR2 sequences are MRHNA and SNTAGT. The CDR3 nucleotides read TGTGCCAGCAGTGATCGGACAGGCGCTGGGGCCAACGTCCTGACTTTC. As protein: CASSDRTGAGANVLTF.

A note on this clone: The junction and the germline gene differ at one end; a read error may be behind it. The J gene is TRBJ2-7, the V gene TRBV7-7; D not certain. The CDR3 consists of 13 residues. Germline assignment: CDR1 SSHAT and CDR2 FNYEAQ (reference sequence). The CDR3 DNA follows: TGTGCTAGCAGCTTGGCCCTCTCCTACGAGCAGTACTTC. It translates to CASSLALSYEQYF. Drawing the rest from reference TRBV7-7 and TRBJ2-7, the complete variable domain is GAGVSQSPRYKVTKRGQDVTLRCDPISSHATLYWYQQALGQGPEFLTYFNYEAQPDKSGLPSDRFSAERPEGSISTLTIQRTEQRDSAMYRCASSLALSYEQYFGPGTRLTVT.

The chain uses TRBV2 and TRBJ2-2, with 11 bases identical to TRBD2. V shed 6 bases, J shed 3 bases, and the junction held 6 bases outside the gene matches. The length of the CDR3 is 16 residues. The germline V gene has CDR1 SNHLY and CDR2 FYNNEI. CDR3 coding DNA: TGTGCCAGCAGAGGACTAGCGGGTTTAGACACCGGGGAGCTGTTTTTT. Residues: CASRGLAGLDTGELFF.

V and J are TRBV9 and TRBJ2-7, with D perhaps TRBD2 (6 bases). This CDR3 is built from 13 residues. Trimming took off 4 bases at V and 6 bases at J, with 14 bases between the two ends. Germline V gives CDR1 SGDLS, CDR2 YYNGEE. In DNA form, the CDR3 reads TGTGCCAGCAGCCCTAGTGGGCGGGGCGAGCAGTACTTC. This encodes CASSPSGRGEQYF. The variable domain in full, with the rest retrieved from reference TRBV9 and TRBJ2-7, is DSGVTQTPKHLITATGQRVTLRCSPRSGDLSVYWYQQSLDQGLQFLIQYYNGEERAKGNILERFSAQQFPDLHSELNLSSLELGDSALYFCASSPSGRGEQYFGPGTRLTVT.

This chain connects TRBV7-9 to TRBJ2-5, with unresolved D. The CDR3 spans 11 residues. Germline V gene lookup returns CDR1 SEHNR and CDR2 FQNEAQ (reference sequence). Trimming removed 4 bases at V and 4 bases at J, with 4 bases between. The CDR3 is CASSSGETQYF. CDR3 DNA: TGTGCCAGCAGCTCCGGAGAGACCCAGTACTTC.

J is TRBJ2-1 and V is TRBV15, with TRBD1 identical over 7 bases. With 4 bases clipped from V and 14 bases from J, the junction kept 14 bases outside the gene matches. The germline gives CDR1 LNHNV, CDR2 YYDKDF (reference sequence). This CDR3 contains 14 residues. CDR3 sequence (DNA): TGTGCCACCAGCAAATTAAATGACGACAGGGCGGAGTTCTTC. It codes for CATSKLNDDRAEFF.

V and J are TRBV7-9 and TRBJ1-1; TRBD1 aligns across 11 bases. The V segment lost 5 bases and the J segment 3 bases; nucleotides outside the gene matches: 11. This CDR3 region has 17 residues. Germline assignment: CDR1 SEHNR and CDR2 FQNEAQ (reference sequence). The CDR3 is CASSPGQGGIPDTEAFF. CDR3 coding DNA: TGTGCCAGCAGCCCGGGACAGGGGGGAATACCCGACACTGAAGCTTTCTTT.

The chain carries TRBV13 and TRBJ1-6; a weak D match, TRBD1 (5 bases). There are 17 residues in the CDR3. The V end was cut by 0 bases, the J end by 4 bases, with 13 bases between. Per the germline V gene, CDR1 is PRHDT and CDR2 is FYEKMQ (reference sequence). CDR3 sequence (DNA): TGTGCCAGCAGCTTAGGCGCCGGGGGTGATTATAATTCACCCCTCCACTTT. Protein sequence: CASSLGAGGDYNSPLHF.

This clone was observed once. The chain recombines TRBV7-9 with TRBJ1-1; D ambiguous. Germline CDR1 is SEHNR and CDR2 is FQNEAQ (reference sequence). The CDR3 is made up of 13 amino acids. Trimming took 3 bases from V and 3 from J, leaving 8 bases between them. CDR3 sequence reads: CASSFEGYTEAFF. The CDR3 DNA is TGTGCCAGCAGCTTTGAGGGATACACTGAAGCTTTCTTT.

Only one count was recorded for this clone. V usage is TRBV19 and J usage is TRBJ2-7, with D perhaps matching TRBD2 (5 bases). Germline V gene lookup returns CDR1 LNHDA and CDR2 SQIVND (reference sequence). V lost 6 bases and J 6 bases, leaving 9 bases between the germline ends. The CDR3 is 11 residues long. The CDR3 nucleotides are TGTGCCAGTAGGGTGGGGAGCGAGCAGTACTTC. Its translation is CASRVGSEQYF.

The gene calls are TRBV9 and TRBJ1-1; maybe TRBD1 (5 bases). Per germline, CDR1 SGDLS and CDR2 YYNGEE. V dropped 3 bases and J dropped 2 bases, with 11 bases sitting between them. This CDR3 is 14 amino acids long. The DNA for the CDR3 is TGTGCCAGCAGCGAAGGGGACTACAACACTGAAGCTTTCTTT. Its protein is CASSEGDYNTEAFF.

J is TRBJ2-1 and V is TRBV2, with 9 bases lining up with TRBD2. The V segment lost 4 bases and the J segment 10 bases; nucleotides outside the gene matches: 8. Germline CDR1 SNHLY, CDR2 FYNNEI. The CDR3 extends over 14 amino acids. CDR3 bases: TGTGCCAGCAGTGGGGCGGGGGGGCTAGACGAGCAGTTCTTC. This codes for CASSGAGGLDEQFF.

The chain combines TRBV7-9 with TRBJ2-7; possibly TRBD2 for D (7 bases). CDR1 and CDR2 (germline): SEHNR, FQNEAQ (reference sequence). The CDR3 has 15 residues. V lost 5 bases and J lost 3, with 17 bases in between. CDR3 nucleotides: TGTGCCAGCAGCCCGGGGGCTAGCGGAAACTACGAGCAGTACTTC. This codes for CASSPGASGNYEQYF.

This chain links TRBV4-1 with TRBJ2-7; TRBD2 matches 12 bases. Trimming removed 2 bases from V and 3 bases from J; junction bases left unmatched: 2. Germline assignment: CDR1 MGHRA and CDR2 YSYEKL. CDR3 size: 15 residues. CDR3 sequence reads: CASSQLAGGGYEQYF. The DNA of the CDR3 is TGCGCCAGCAGCCAACTAGCGGGGGGGGGCTACGAGCAGTACTTC.

The rearrangement joins TRBV7-6 to TRBJ2-7, with D unclear. Deletions cut 1 base from V and 3 bases from J, with 13 bases between. Germline lookup yields CDR1 SGHVS and CDR2 FNYEAQ. The CDR3 spans 15 residues. The CDR3 reads CASSLGQGDVYEQYF. The CDR3, as DNA: TGTGCCAGCAGCTTAGGACAAGGCGACGTCTACGAGCAGTACTTC.

This clone was found once. This chain uses TRBV9 with TRBJ2-3; 9 bases match TRBD2. The CDR3 has 16 amino acids. Looked up from germline, CDR1 is SGDLS and CDR2 is YYNGEE. The V gene end was trimmed by 4 bases and the J gene end by 1 base; junction bases not matched to a gene: 7. CDR3 sequence (DNA): TGTGCCAGCAGCACCCAGCGGGGGGACCGCACAGATACGCAGTATTTT. This codes for CASSTQRGDRTDTQYF.

V usage is TRBV2 and J usage is TRBJ1-1, with a tentative D call TRBD1 (5 bases). The CDR3 length is 14 residues. Trimming cost V 6 bases and J 3 bases, with 14 bases left between them. Germline CDR1 is SNHLY and CDR2 is FYNNEI. The CDR3 DNA is TGTGCCAGCAGAACGGACTGGGGGGACACTGAAGCTTTCTTT. Its translation: CASRTDWGDTEAFF.

In its sample, this clone was seen once. This chain uses TRBV12-5 with TRBJ2-1; TRBD2 agrees at 13 bases. J gave up 5 bases and V 5 bases, and 9 bases lay outside the gene matches. The CDR3 consists of 17 residues. From germline, CDR1 is LGHNT and CDR2 FRNRAP. The chain's CDR3 is CASGTVSGLAGDNEQFF. In nucleotides, the CDR3 is TGTGCTAGTGGTACCGTTTCAGGACTAGCGGGGGACAATGAGCAGTTCTTC.

V usage is TRBV9 and J usage is TRBJ2-5; the match to TRBD2 covers 15 bases. The J segment lost 4 bases and the V segment lost 3 bases, leaving 10 bases of the junction unmatched. CDR1 is SGDLS and CDR2 is YYNGEE in the germline V gene. The CDR3 is made up of 18 amino acids. CDR3 protein: CASSAEPGLAGGRETQYF. CDR3 nucleotides: TGTGCCAGCAGCGCGGAACCGGGACTAGCGGGGGGCCGAGAGACCCAGTACTTC.

The chain has TRBV7-6 and TRBJ1-1, with TRBD1 matching 7 bases. V shed 2 bases, J shed 3 bases, and the junction held 3 bases outside the gene matches. Germline V gene data show CDR1 as SGHVS and CDR2 as FNYEAQ. This CDR3 is 14 amino acids long. The CDR3 reads CASSLIRGYTEAFF. The CDR3 nucleotides are TGTGCCAGCAGCTTAATCAGGGGGTACACTGAAGCTTTCTTT.